The clone carrying this T cell receptor (beta chain) was picked up many times. Its specificity is unknown. This specimen belongs to a study of CD8 T cells in ankylosing spondylitis. Findings and caveats of the study: Within ankylosing spondylitis blood, a TCR beta motif made up of several highly homologous variants appeared to be characteristic. Earlier work had already found some motif variants in reactive arthritis synovial fluid and blood. From matched ankylosing spondylitis synovial fluid, disease-linked clones were reportedly recovered at significantly enriched levels.

By quantitative 5'-RACE with molecular barcodes, the TCR beta libraries were made. TCRdb used MiXCR to reprocess the 5' RACE reads, holding one entry per CDR3 protein. The sample holds 300,000 to 400,000 distinct CDR3 sequences; approximately 22% are singletons and the top ten take roughly 14%. This CDR3 is 17 amino acids long. The germline V gene encodes CDR1 LGHDT and CDR2 YNNKEL (reference sequence). V shed 0 bases and J shed 2 bases, with 14 bases lying between them. The receptor comes from a male donor with ankylosing spondylitis or in good health (not recorded which). The specimen was blood, either unsorted or a sorted T cell fraction (not recorded which). The chain employs TRBV3-1 and TRBJ2-1, with D perhaps TRBD1 (6 bases). In nucleotides, the CDR3 is TGTGCCAGCAGCCAAGAAGTGGGGGACATCCCCTACAATGAGCAGTTCTTC. Translated, it gives CASSQEVGDIPYNEQFF.